This passage covers 17 T cell receptor beta chains from one sample sequenced in a study of CD8 T cells in ankylosing spondylitis (dated by TCRdb to 2016 to 2017). What the work shows at the level of the full study, not this receptor alone: Blood from ankylosing spondylitis patients appeared to be characterized by a TCR beta motif made up of eight highly homologous amino acid variants.

Their antigen targets remain unknown. The method was 5' RACE. The sequencer listed for this sample is Illumina HiSeq 2500. TCRdb reran the public reads through fastp at Q25 and MiXCR, keeping productive beta chains. CDR3 protein duplicates are merged, each entry listing the most common genes and DNA. The sample profile shows over 600,000 distinct CDR3 sequences; around a fifth of them were found once. The top ten clonotypes cover under 20% of the sample. Specimen: blood, either unsorted or a sorted T cell fraction (not recorded which). The receptors here all came from a male donor with ankylosing spondylitis.

This clonotype was seen only a few times. The gene calls are TRBV6-6 and TRBJ2-7; D gene uncertain. Trimming removed 6 bases at V and 0 bases at J, with 6 bases between. This CDR3 region has 12 residues. The germline gives CDR1 MNHNY, CDR2 SVGAGI (reference sequence). CDR3 region: CASRRSSYEQYF. CDR3 DNA: TGTGCCAGCAGGAGAAGCTCCTACGAGCAGTACTTC.

The rearrangement joins TRBV13 to TRBJ2-3; either TRBD1 or TRBD2 may supply D (5 bases each). The CDR3 totals 16 residues. With 5 bases removed from V and 1 base from J, the gap between germline ends came to 16 bases. Germline V gene lookup returns CDR1 PRHDT and CDR2 FYEKMQ (reference sequence). The CDR3 protein is CASSGRLGVGTDTQYF. The CDR3 DNA reads as TGTGCCAGCAGCGGGCGTCTGGGGGTCGGCACAGATACGCAGTATTTT.

This clonotype was seen only a few times. The J gene is TRBJ1-4, the V gene TRBV20-1; 7 nucleotides agree with TRBD1. The CDR3 loop spans 14 amino acids. Looked up from germline, CDR1 is DFQATT and CDR2 is SNEGSKA (reference sequence). V lost 2 bases, J lost 7 bases, and 7 bases stayed unmatched. CDR3 residues: CSARQGEAGEKLFF. CDR3 nucleotides: TGCAGTGCTAGACAGGGGGAGGCAGGTGAAAAACTGTTTTTT.

The chain employs TRBV7-8 and TRBJ2-4; a possible D gene is TRBD1 (7 bases). The V and J ends lost 4 bases and 1 base respectively, with 23 bases between them. This CDR3 contains 19 residues. Germline CDR1 reads SGHVS; CDR2 reads FQNEAQ. The CDR3 DNA follows: TGTGCCAGCAGCTCGCTCGGACAGGCGGGGCGGGGTGCCAAAAACATTCAGTACTTC. It yields the protein CASSSLGQAGRGAKNIQYF.

A few counts support this clonotype. The rearrangement joins TRBV25-1 to TRBJ2-1, with TRBD2 matching over 9 bases. After removal of 0 bases from V and 3 bases from J, the junction contained 3 bases not matched to a gene. The CDR3 spans 16 residues. CDR1 is MGHDK and CDR2 is SYGVNS in the germline V gene. DNA for the CDR3: TGTGCCAGCAGTGAATACGGCGGGGGGGACTACAATGAGCAGTTCTTC. Residues: CASSEYGGGDYNEQFF.

The sample holds a few counts of this clonotype. The chain employs TRBV4-2 and TRBJ2-5, with D unclear. The CDR3 has 16 amino acids. Germline lookup yields CDR1 LGHNA and CDR2 YNFKEQ. V lost 0 bases, J lost 2 bases, and 13 bases lay in between. The CDR3 DNA reads TGTGCCAGCAGCCAAGACCCGGAACGGCCACAAGAGACCCAGTACTTC. Amino acids: CASSQDPERPQETQYF.

This clonotype was detected only a few times. The chain joins TRBV4-1 to TRBJ2-3, with TRBD1 matching 9 bases. This CDR3 is 17 amino acids long. The germline V gene has CDR1 MGHRA and CDR2 YSYEKL. Trimming took 0 bases from V and 6 from J; bases not matched to a gene: 10. The CDR3 DNA reads TGCGCCAGCAGCCAAGATGGTGGGACAGGGAGGTCGGATACGCAGTATTTT. It yields the protein CASSQDGGTGRSDTQYF.

This clonotype was seen more than once but under ten times. The genes are TRBV19 and TRBJ2-5; 8 nucleotides agree with TRBD2. Germline assignment: CDR1 LNHDA and CDR2 SQIVND (reference sequence). V lost 6 bases, J lost 5 bases, and 8 bases stayed unmatched. The CDR3 has 14 residues. CDR3 DNA: TGTGCCAGTAGCTACGGGGGGGCGCGGGAGACCCAGTACTTC. Amino acid sequence: CASSYGGARETQYF.

This clonotype has just a few counts. This chain uses TRBV18 with TRBJ1-2; D gene unclear. The V gene lost 5 bases and the J gene lost 2 bases, with 12 bases spanning the gap. From germline, CDR1 is KGHSH and CDR2 LQKENI. The CDR3 spans 14 residues. CDR3 amino acids: CASSLDQTNYGYTF. The DNA of the CDR3 is TGTGCCAGCTCATTGGACCAGACGAACTATGGCTACACCTTC.

There are a few counts of this clonotype. The junction does not match germline at one end; this may be a read error. CDR3: CASSLARTDKLGGQFF. The CDR3 DNA follows: TGTGCTAGCAGCTTAGCGAGGACAGATAAGCTTGGGGGACAGTTCTTC. This chain connects TRBV7-7 to TRBJ2-1, with a possible D match to TRBD1 (6 bases). This CDR3 has 16 residues. From germline, CDR1 is SSHAT and CDR2 FNYEAQ (reference sequence).

The chain carries TRBV11-2 and TRBJ2-1; D is ambiguous. Germline V gene data show CDR1 as SGHAT and CDR2 as FQNNGV. There are 17 residues in the CDR3. Trimming took 0 bases from V and 4 from J, leaving 16 bases between them. In DNA, the CDR3 is TGTGCCAGCAGCTTAGAGGTACCGGGTAGGGTTTACAATGAGCAGTTCTTC. It is translated as CASSLEVPGRVYNEQFF.

This clonotype was seen a few times. The rearrangement links TRBV12-3 or TRBV12-4 to TRBJ2-5; 11 nucleotides agree with TRBD2. V dropped 6 bases and J dropped 3; count of bases not matched to a gene: 12. The CDR3 length is 17 residues. CDR3 protein: CASRRTSGFKTEETQYF. CDR3 coding DNA: TGTGCCAGCAGGCGGACTAGCGGGTTCAAGACGGAAGAGACCCAGTACTTC.

This chain uses TRBV6-1 with TRBJ2-7; weak D call: TRBD1 (6 bases). The V gene's germline CDR1 is MNHNS and CDR2 SASEGT. The ends were cut back, 3 bases at V and 5 bases at J, with 14 bases in the middle. This CDR3 comprises 14 residues. CDR3 DNA sequence: TGTGCCAGCAGTGACCCGATTGGGGGCCACGAGCAGTACTTC. Its protein is CASSDPIGGHEQYF.

This chain uses TRBV19 with TRBJ1-5; 8 positions match TRBD1. The V gene's germline CDR1 is LNHDA and CDR2 SQIVND (reference sequence). The CDR3 spans 16 residues. V was pared by 5 bases and J by 3 bases, with 9 bases of the junction left unmatched. CDR3 in amino acids: CASSPRGQVNNQPQHF. The CDR3, as DNA: TGTGCCAGTAGTCCCCGGGGACAGGTTAACAATCAGCCCCAGCATTTT. Full variable domain (remainder filled in from reference TRBV19 and TRBJ1-5): DGGITQSPKYLFRKEGQNVTLSCEQNLNHDAMYWYRQDPGQGLRLIYYSQIVNDFQKGDIAEGYSVSREKKESFPLTVTSAQKNPTAFYLCASSPRGQVNNQPQHFGDGTRLSIL.

The sample holds a few counts of this clonotype. The chain has TRBV11-2 and TRBJ2-3, with 8 bases that match TRBD1. CDR1 SGHAT and CDR2 FQNNGV come from the germline V gene. This CDR3 is built from 18 residues. Losses at the gene ends were 0 bases for V and 4 bases for J; bases not matched to a gene: 12. CDR3 sequence reads: CASSLEIGRGPKADTQYF. CDR3 DNA sequence: TGTGCCAGCAGCTTAGAAATAGGCAGGGGGCCGAAGGCAGATACGCAGTATTTT.

In its sample, this clonotype was seen a few times. The chain employs TRBV18 and TRBJ1-1, with unresolved D. The CDR3 covers 14 residues. Germline-derived CDR1 and CDR2 are KGHSH and LQKENI. Trimming left V 4 bases short and J 0 bases short, with 9 bases between. This chain's CDR3 is CASSLQRLNTEAFF. The CDR3 bases are TGTGCCAGCTCACTCCAGCGGCTGAACACTGAAGCTTTCTTT.

This clonotype was recorded many times. This chain links TRBV5-1 with TRBJ1-4, with unresolved D. This CDR3 is built from 13 residues. The germline CDR1 and CDR2 sequences are SGHRS and YFSETQ. The V end was cut by 2 bases, the J end by 8 bases, with 10 bases between. CDR3 loop: CASSFDIDEKLFF. The CDR3, as DNA: TGCGCCAGCAGCTTTGACATTGACGAAAAACTGTTTTTT.